One and the same sample provided the 7 T cell receptor beta chains below, sequenced in a study of CD8 T cells in Susac syndrome. The authors reverse transcribed roughly 0.45 to 1 ug RNA with random hexamers. TCRdb called the immunoSEQ multiplex PCR reads again in MiXCR, with one record for every CDR3 protein. The table includes approximately 170,000 distinct CDR3 sequences, roughly 95% detected once. Sequencing used CD4+ T cells from PBMCs. These receptors came from a human donor in good health.

On this clonotype: At one of its ends the junction is not consistent with the germline gene, which may arise from a read error. The chain links TRBV6-5 to TRBJ2-1; D uncertain. This CDR3 has 17 residues. Germline CDR1 is MNHEY and CDR2 is SVGAGI. The CDR3, as DNA: TGTGCCAGCAGTGACTCGATCTGGTGGAGCTCCTACAATGAGCAGTTCTTC. This encodes CASSDSIWWSSYNEQFF.

This sequence joins TRBV27 and TRBJ2-5; D gene unclear. Looked up from germline, CDR1 is MNHEY and CDR2 is SMNVEV (reference sequence). V lost 6 bases, J lost 5 bases, and 13 bases lay in between. The CDR3 is 13 amino acids. The CDR3 here is CASSFFPRETQYF. The CDR3 region has the DNA TGTGCCAGCAGCTTCTTTCCGAGGGAGACCCAGTACTTC.

CDR3 protein: CSARETRRETQYF. CDR3 sequence (DNA): TGCAGTGCTAGAGAGACCCGGCGGGAGACCCAGTACTTC. The V call is TRBV20-1, the J call TRBJ2-5, with D unclear. Germline loops: CDR1 DFQATT, CDR2 SNEGSKA (reference sequence). This CDR3 has 13 residues. V lost 0 bases, J lost 5 bases, and 10 bases lay in between.

V gene TRBV12-3 or TRBV12-4 combines with J gene TRBJ1-5; D remains ambiguous. This CDR3 contains 13 residues. Trimming took off 3 bases at V and 6 bases at J, with 9 bases between the two ends. The CDR3 coding sequence is TGTGCCAGCAGTTTCGGGTCGGCTCAGCCCCAGCATTTT. Amino acids: CASSFGSAQPQHF.

This chain joins TRBV7-9 and TRBJ1-2; unclear D gene. Trimming shortened V by 7 bases and J by 4 bases, and 16 bases separated the two germline ends. The germline CDR1 and CDR2 sequences are SEHNR and FQNEAQ (reference sequence). CDR3 length equals 14 residues. The CDR3 DNA reads as TGTGCCAGCACCAGGACCAGCACCTCCTATGGCTACACCTTC. The encoded protein is CASTRTSTSYGYTF.

In its sample, this clonotype was seen once. V usage is TRBV3-1 and J usage is TRBJ1-5; D not resolved. Germline loops: CDR1 LGHDT, CDR2 YNNKEL (reference sequence). The CDR3 is 13 residues long. V dropped 0 bases and J dropped 7 bases, with 7 bases sitting between them. The CDR3 nucleotides are TGTGCCAGCAGCCAAGAGATTAGCCAGCCCCAGCATTTT. Encoded protein: CASSQEISQPQHF. Using reference TRBV3-1 and TRBJ1-5 for the parts outside the CDR3, the full variable domain is DTAVSQTPKYLVTQMGNDKSIKCEQNLGHDTMYWYKQDSKKFLKIMFSYNNKELIINETVPNRFSPKSPDKAHLNLHINSLELGDSAVYFCASSQEISQPQHFGDGTRLSIL.

This clonotype occurred a few times. This sequence joins TRBV30 and TRBJ2-7, with D uncertain. V was trimmed by 1 base and J by 4 bases, leaving 5 bases between them. The CDR3 has 11 residues. CDR1 and CDR2 from the germline V gene are GTSNPN and SVGIG (reference sequence). This CDR3 is CAWSGGYEQYF. In nucleotides, the CDR3 is TGTGCCTGGAGTGGTGGATACGAGCAGTACTTC.